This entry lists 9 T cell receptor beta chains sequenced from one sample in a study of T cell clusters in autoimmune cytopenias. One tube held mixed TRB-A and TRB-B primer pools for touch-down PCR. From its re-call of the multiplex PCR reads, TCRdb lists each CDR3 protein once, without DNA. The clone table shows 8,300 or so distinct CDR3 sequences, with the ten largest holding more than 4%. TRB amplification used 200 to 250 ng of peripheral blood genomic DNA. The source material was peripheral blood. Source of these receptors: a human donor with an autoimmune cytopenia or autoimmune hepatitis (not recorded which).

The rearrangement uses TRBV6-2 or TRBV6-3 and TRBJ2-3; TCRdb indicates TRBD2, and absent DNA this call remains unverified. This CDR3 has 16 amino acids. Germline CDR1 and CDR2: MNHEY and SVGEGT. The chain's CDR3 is CASSLLAGEGTDTQYF.

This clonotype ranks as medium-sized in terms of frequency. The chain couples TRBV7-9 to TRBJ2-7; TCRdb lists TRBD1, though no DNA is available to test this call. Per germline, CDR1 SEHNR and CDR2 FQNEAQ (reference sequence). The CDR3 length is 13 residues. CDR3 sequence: CASSRGVVGEQYF.

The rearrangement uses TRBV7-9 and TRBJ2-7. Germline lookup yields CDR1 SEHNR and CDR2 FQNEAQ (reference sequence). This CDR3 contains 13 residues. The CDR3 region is CASRPGNTHEQYF. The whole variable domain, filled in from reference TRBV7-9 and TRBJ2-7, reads DTGVSQNPRHKITKRGQNVTFRCDPISEHNRLYWYRQTLGQGPEFLTYFQNEAQLEKSRLLSDRFSAERPKGSFSTLEIQRTEQGDSAMYLCASRPGNTHEQYFGPGTRLTVT.

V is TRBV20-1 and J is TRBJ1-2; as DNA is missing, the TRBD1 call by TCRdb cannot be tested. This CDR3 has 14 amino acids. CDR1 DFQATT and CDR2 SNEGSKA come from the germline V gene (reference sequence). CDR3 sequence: CSARDPGTNYGYTF.

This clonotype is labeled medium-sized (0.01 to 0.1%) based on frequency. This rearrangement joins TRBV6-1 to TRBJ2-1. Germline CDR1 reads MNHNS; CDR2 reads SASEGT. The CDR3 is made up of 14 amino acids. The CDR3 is CASSTGFAHNEQFF.

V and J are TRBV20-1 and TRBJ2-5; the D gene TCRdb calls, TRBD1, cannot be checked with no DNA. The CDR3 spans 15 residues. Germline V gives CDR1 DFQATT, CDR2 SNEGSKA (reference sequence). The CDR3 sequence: CSARGLRGTEETQYF.

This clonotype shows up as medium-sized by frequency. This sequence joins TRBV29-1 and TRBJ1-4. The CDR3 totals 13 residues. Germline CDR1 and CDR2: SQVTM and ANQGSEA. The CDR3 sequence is CSVDSGTNEKLFF.

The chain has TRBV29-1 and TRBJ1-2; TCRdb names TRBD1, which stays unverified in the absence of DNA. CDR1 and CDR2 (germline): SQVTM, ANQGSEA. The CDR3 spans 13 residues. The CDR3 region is CSPGTGVTYGYTF.

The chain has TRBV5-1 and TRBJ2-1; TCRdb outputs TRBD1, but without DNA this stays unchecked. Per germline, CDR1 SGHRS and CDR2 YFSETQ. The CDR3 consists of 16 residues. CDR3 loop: CASSLADRGGWNEQFF. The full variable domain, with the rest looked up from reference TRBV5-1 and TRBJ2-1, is KAGVTQTPRYLIKTRGQQVTLSCSPISGHRSVSWYQQTPGQGLQFLFEYFSETQRNKGNFPGRFSGRQFSNSRSEMNVSTLELGDSALYLCASSLADRGGWNEQFFGPGTRLTVL.